The 31 T cell receptor beta chains given below trace back to one sample, sequenced in a study of shared T cell receptors in the human thymus. The repertoire was sequenced with immunoSEQ multiplex PCR; TCRdb's copy has only in-frame clones and lacks some. The profile shows 640,000 or so clones, approximately 89% of them singletons. A further study also used this sample, focusing on human thymus T cells.

The sample was thymocytes. Every receptor here comes from a boy younger than two with a congenital heart defect.

In nucleotides, the CDR3 is TGCAGCGTTGTATCCGGACAGGAATACGAGCAGTACTTC. It codes for CSVVSGQEYEQYF. This chain links TRBV29-1 with TRBJ2-7; 7 nucleotides line up with TRBD1. The V and J ends lost 4 bases and 4 bases, in that order; junction bases with no gene match: 7. Germline V gives CDR1 SQVTM, CDR2 ANQGSEA. The CDR3 has 13 amino acids.

This sequence joins TRBV7-2 and TRBJ2-7; 8 nucleotides agree with TRBD1. CDR1 and CDR2 from the germline V gene are SGHTA and FQGNSA. The CDR3 length is 15 residues. The V segment lost 4 bases and the J segment 2 bases; nucleotides outside the gene matches: 7. CDR3 protein: CASSSDRGPPYEQYF. The CDR3 DNA is TGTGCCAGCAGCTCCGACAGGGGACCACCCTACGAGCAGTACTTC.

The CDR3 DNA reads TGTGCCAGTAGTAAATTCGGGGTGCCGGGGGAGCTGTTTTTT. Translated: CASSKFGVPGELFF. The gene calls are TRBV19 and TRBJ2-2; D is possibly TRBD2 (5 bases). This CDR3 has 14 residues. V lost 4 bases and J 8 bases, leaving 14 bases between the germline ends. CDR1 is LNHDA and CDR2 is SQIVND in the germline V gene (reference sequence). The full variable domain, its missing parts supplied by reference TRBV19 and TRBJ2-2, is DGGITQSPKYLFRKEGQNVTLSCEQNLNHDAMYWYRQDPGQGLRLIYYSQIVNDFQKGDIAEGYSVSREKKESFPLTVTSAQKNPTAFYLCASSKFGVPGELFFGEGSRLTVL.

V gene TRBV4-3 combines with J gene TRBJ1-3; the match to TRBD1 covers 8 bases. Germline lookup yields CDR1 LGHNA and CDR2 YSLEER. The CDR3 consists of 16 residues. Trimming cost V 1 base and J 8 bases; bases outside gene matches: 10. The CDR3 sequence: CASSQGGRTGNHTIYF. The CDR3 DNA sequence: TGCGCCAGCAGCCAAGGGGGCCGGACAGGGAACCACACCATATATTTT.

This clone has just one count. The rearrangement joins TRBV2 to TRBJ1-1, with a possible D match to TRBD1 (6 bases). CDR1 is SNHLY, CDR2 FYNNEI, per germline. V was cut by 6 bases and J by 1 base, with 15 bases left in between. The CDR3 runs 15 residues. The CDR3 coding sequence is TGTGCCAGCAGCGAAACAGGGTTTCAGAACACTGAAGCTTTCTTT. Its translation: CASSETGFQNTEAFF.

CDR3 DNA sequence: TGTGCCAGCAGGGGGCCGCTACGCAAAAAACTGTTTTTT. Protein sequence: CASRGPLRKKLFF. This sequence joins TRBV27 and TRBJ1-4, with D possibly TRBD1 on 5 matching bases. V was trimmed by 6 bases and J by 9 bases, leaving 14 bases between them. This CDR3 has 13 residues. Looked up from germline, CDR1 is MNHEY and CDR2 is SMNVEV (reference sequence).

This chain connects TRBV5-1 to TRBJ1-5, with D unclear. The CDR3 is 14 residues long. The germline V gene encodes CDR1 SGHRS and CDR2 YFSETQ. With 4 bases removed from V and 4 bases from J, the gap between germline ends came to 12 bases. The CDR3 bases are TGCGCCAGCAGCCCGGGAGGGTTTAATCAGCCCCAGCATTTT. Translating gives CASSPGGFNQPQHF.

To note about this clone: The junction departs from germline at one end; a sequencing error may be responsible. As DNA, the CDR3 is TGTGCCAGCGCCGGGCTAAGACAGGGGTTCGTACCTACGAGCAGAAACTTC. This codes for CASAGLRQGFVPTSRNF. V usage is TRBV2 and J usage is TRBJ2-7; 8 positions agree with TRBD1. The CDR3 extends over 17 amino acids. Germline V gene sequence: CDR1 SNHLY, CDR2 FYNNEI.

The rearrangement uses TRBV15 and TRBJ2-2; D is unresolved. Germline loops: CDR1 LNHNV, CDR2 YYDKDF (reference sequence). Trimming cost V 1 base and J 6 bases, with 9 bases left between them. The CDR3 totals 14 residues. CDR3 DNA sequence: TGTGCCACCAGCAGAGCCACTTCCGCCGGGGAGCTGTTTTTT. Translating it yields CATSRATSAGELFF. Together with reference TRBV15 and TRBJ2-2, the CDR3 gives the full variable domain: DAMVIQNPRYQVTQFGKPVTLSCSQTLNHNVMYWYQQKSSQAPKLLFHYYDKDFNNEADTPDNFQSRRPNTSFCFLDIRSPGLGDTAMYLCATSRATSAGELFFGEGSRLTVL.

This rearrangement joins TRBV6-1 to TRBJ2-2; 9 bases line up with TRBD2. V lost 3 bases and J lost 3; bases outside the gene matches: 2. The CDR3 has 15 residues. Germline loops: CDR1 MNHNS, CDR2 SASEGT. CDR3 amino acids: CASSDWTSDTGELFF. DNA for the CDR3: TGTGCCAGCAGTGACTGGACTAGCGACACCGGGGAGCTGTTTTTT.

V and J are TRBV11-2 and TRBJ1-1; TRBD1 might be the D (6 bases). The CDR3 is 18 amino acids. The V and J ends lost 3 bases and 1 base respectively, with 21 bases between them. CDR1 and CDR2 (germline): SGHAT, FQNNGV. The CDR3 spells CASSFSRETGLENTEAFF. In nucleotides, the CDR3 is TGTGCCAGCAGCTTTTCTCGAGAGACAGGCCTCGAGAACACTGAAGCTTTCTTT.

The chain recombines TRBV19 with TRBJ1-1, with 7 bases identical to TRBD1. The CDR3 is made up of 15 amino acids. Germline V gives CDR1 LNHDA, CDR2 SQIVND (reference sequence). J was trimmed by 6 bases and V by 1 base; bases with no gene match: 8. The CDR3 region has the DNA TGTGCCAGTAGTATAGCGGGGCAGGGGGGCCCTGAAGCTTTCTTT. As protein: CASSIAGQGGPEAFF.

The chain combines TRBV6-4 with TRBJ2-1; 11 nucleotides align to TRBD2. The CDR3 sequence is 17 residues long. Germline CDR1 is MRHNA and CDR2 is SNTAGT. V shed 0 bases and J 9 bases; nucleotides not matched to a gene: 10. The CDR3 nucleotides are TGTGCCAGCAGTGACTCTCCTACTAGCGGGAGTTTCACTGAGCAGTTCTTC. It is translated as CASSDSPTSGSFTEQFF.

This chain uses TRBV4-3 with TRBJ2-7, with D maybe TRBD2 (6 bases). This CDR3 is 15 amino acids long. CDR1 is LGHNA, CDR2 YSLEER, per germline. The V and J ends lost 1 base and 3 bases respectively, with 13 bases between them. The CDR3 DNA reads as TGCGCCAGCAGCCAAGGACTAGTTGGCTACTACGAGCAGTACTTC. Its translation is CASSQGLVGYYEQYF.

Remarks on this clone: The sample carries other DNA sequences with the same CDR3. This CDR3 is CASRSSSGANVLTF. CDR3 in DNA: TGTGCCAGCAGGAGTAGCTCTGGGGCCAACGTCCTGACTTTC. The chain has TRBV27 and TRBJ2-6, with D uncertain. The CDR3 is made up of 14 amino acids. CDR1 and CDR2 from the germline V gene are MNHEY and SMNVEV (reference sequence). V gave up 6 bases and J gave up 0 bases, with 6 bases separating them.

The CDR3 DNA follows: TGCAGCGTTGCCGGGGAGCTCCTTCTTCCATATGGCTACACCTTC. As protein: CSVAGELLLPYGYTF. This rearrangement joins TRBV29-1 to TRBJ1-2; D gene ambiguous. CDR1 is SQVTM, CDR2 ANQGSEA, per germline. V was pared by 4 bases and J by 5 bases, with 20 bases between. The CDR3 runs to 15 residues.

The rearrangement uses TRBV10-1 and TRBJ2-3; 8 bases are a match to TRBD2. CDR1 and CDR2 (germline): WNHNN, SYGVQD (reference sequence). The CDR3 consists of 17 residues. The junction had 12 bases not matched to a gene; V was cut back by 5 bases and J by 2 bases. CDR3 in DNA: TGCGCCAGCAGTCTAATTAGCGGGGTCGTGATCACAGATACGCAGTATTTT. Translated: CASSLISGVVITDTQYF.

This sequence joins TRBV18 and TRBJ2-2; TRBD1 matches 8 bases. V lost 0 bases and J lost 4; bases outside the gene matches: 4. The CDR3 totals 16 residues. Germline-derived CDR1 and CDR2 are KGHSH and LQKENI. CDR3 loop: CASSPPGTGFTGELFF. CDR3 in DNA: TGTGCCAGCTCACCACCCGGGACAGGATTCACCGGGGAGCTGTTTTTT. The full variable domain, completed using reference TRBV18 and TRBJ2-2, is NAGVMQNPRHLVRRRGQEARLRCSPMKGHSHVYWYRQLPEEGLKFMVYLQKENIIDESGMPKERFSAEFPKEGPSILRIQQVVRGDSAAYFCASSPPGTGFTGELFFGEGSRLTVL.

This chain uses TRBV14 with TRBJ2-1; maybe TRBD1 (6 bases). V was pared by 4 bases and J by 3 bases, with 16 bases between. The CDR3 sequence is 16 residues long. CDR1 is SGHDN, CDR2 FVKESK, per germline. The CDR3 is CASSPDHRVHYNEQFF. In DNA form, the CDR3 reads TGTGCCAGCAGCCCAGATCACAGGGTTCACTACAATGAGCAGTTCTTC.

The chain uses TRBV4-3 and TRBJ2-1, with 7 nucleotides matching TRBD2. Germline-derived CDR1 and CDR2 are LGHNA and YSLEER. The CDR3 runs to 18 residues. Germline trimming cut 0 bases from V and 3 bases from J; bases unmatched to any gene: 11. The CDR3 nucleotides are TGCGCCAGCAGCCAAGATATACTAGCGCGCGATGACTACAATGAGCAGTTCTTC. Translated, it gives CASSQDILARDDYNEQFF.

The chain has TRBV6-1 and TRBJ1-1; a weak D match, TRBD1 (6 bases). Germline V gene data show CDR1 as MNHNS and CDR2 as SASEGT. The CDR3 contains 15 residues. Trimming removed 4 bases from V and 2 bases from J, with 14 bases in between. As DNA, the CDR3 is TGTGCCAGCAGTGGCAACAGGGCGGGCAACACTGAAGCTTTCTTT. Translating gives CASSGNRAGNTEAFF.

The gene calls are TRBV2 and TRBJ2-1; possibly TRBD2 for D (6 bases). The CDR3 is made up of 14 amino acids. Germline V gene sequence: CDR1 SNHLY, CDR2 FYNNEI. V was pared by 7 bases and J by 9 bases, with 19 bases between. CDR3 region: CASNGRGSVGEQFF. The CDR3 DNA sequence: TGTGCCAGCAATGGGCGGGGCTCCGTGGGTGAGCAGTTCTTC.

The CDR3 is CASSGRDGTEAFF. CDR3 sequence (DNA): TGTGCCAGCAGCGGGAGGGACGGAACTGAAGCTTTCTTT. The rearrangement uses TRBV5-6 and TRBJ1-1, with D possibly being TRBD1 (5 bases). V gave up 4 bases and J gave up 5 bases, with 12 bases separating them. This CDR3 has 13 amino acids. Germline CDR1 and CDR2: SGHDT and YYEEEE.

The chain uses TRBV28 and TRBJ1-2; TRBD1 matches at 7 bases. Germline V gene lookup returns CDR1 MDHEN and CDR2 SYDVKM. Trimming removed 6 bases from V and 4 bases from J; junction bases left unmatched: 17. The CDR3 covers 17 residues. CDR3 amino acids: CASSRGQDRLIAYGYTF. CDR3 in DNA: TGTGCCAGCAGCCGTGGACAGGATAGGCTGATTGCCTATGGCTACACCTTC.

The chain has TRBV19 and TRBJ2-2; 7 bases are a match to TRBD2. Germline values: CDR1 LNHDA, CDR2 SQIVND (reference sequence). V was pared by 6 bases and J by 0 bases, with 13 bases of the junction left unmatched. The CDR3 is 18 residues long. The CDR3 bases are TGTGCCAGTAGAGGGAGTCGCCGGGACTACTCGAACACCGGGGAGCTGTTTTTT. It codes for CASRGSRRDYSNTGELFF.

The chain carries TRBV7-9 and TRBJ1-1; no reliable D call. Germline V lookup: CDR1 SEHNR, CDR2 FQNEAQ (reference sequence). The V gene lost 5 bases and the J gene lost 2 bases, with 18 bases spanning the gap. The CDR3 has 16 amino acids. CDR3 DNA: TGTGCCAGCAGCCTAGGCACGGGAGGGAGCAACACTGAAGCTTTCTTT. This gives the protein CASSLGTGGSNTEAFF.

The sample holds a few counts of this clone. The chain combines TRBV14 with TRBJ2-1; 10 bases are a match to TRBD2. The CDR3 is made up of 16 amino acids. Trimming took 1 base from V and 0 from J; bases not matched to a gene: 0. Germline CDR1 and CDR2: SGHDN and FVKESK. As DNA, the CDR3 is TGTGCCAGCAGCCAAGCTAGCGGGAGCTCCTACAATGAGCAGTTCTTC. Residues: CASSQASGSSYNEQFF. Supplemented by reference TRBV14 and TRBJ2-1, the full variable domain reads EAGVTQFPSHSVIEKGQTVTLRCDPISGHDNLYWYRRVMGKEIKFLLHFVKESKQDESGMPNNRFLAERTGGTYSTLKVQPAELEDSGVYFCASSQASGSSYNEQFFGPGTRLTVL.

This clone was counted a few times. The rearrangement uses TRBV10-2 and TRBJ2-7; TRBD2 matches 13 bases. In germline, CDR1 is WSHSY, CDR2 SAAADI. The CDR3 extends over 15 amino acids. The V segment lost 4 bases and the J segment 2 bases; nucleotides outside the gene matches: 2. CDR3 nucleotide sequence: TGCGCCAGCAGTGCGACTAGCGGGAGGCCCTACGAGCAGTACTTC. Translating gives CASSATSGRPYEQYF.

The genes are TRBV25-1 and TRBJ2-7; 8 bases fit TRBD1. J gave up 4 bases and V 5 bases, and 13 bases lay outside the gene matches. The germline V gene encodes CDR1 MGHDK and CDR2 SYGVNS. This CDR3 has 16 residues. For the CDR3, the DNA is TGTGCCAGCAGTTTGGTGAATAGGACAGGGCAGTACGAGCAGTACTTC. It specifies CASSLVNRTGQYEQYF.

This clone occurred once. The chain recombines TRBV4-3 with TRBJ2-1; TRBD2 is a possible D gene (6 bases). Germline loops: CDR1 LGHNA, CDR2 YSLEER. The CDR3 length is 16 residues. Deletions cut 3 bases from V and 1 base from J, with 13 bases between. Here the CDR3 reads CASSQGSSESYNEQFF. The CDR3 bases are TGCGCCAGCAGCCAGGGGTCTAGCGAGTCCTACAATGAGCAGTTCTTC.

The chain couples TRBV5-1 to TRBJ2-1; maybe TRBD2 (5 bases). Trimming left V 3 bases short and J 4 bases short, with 17 bases between. Germline CDR1 reads SGHRS; CDR2 reads YFSETQ. This CDR3 contains 16 residues. DNA for the CDR3: TGCGCCAGCAGCTGGACTCTCCGTGAAGGTTACAATGAGCAGTTCTTC. As protein: CASSWTLREGYNEQFF.